The present T cell receptor (beta chain) was sequenced within a study of blood T cell repertoires in COVID-19. The protocol was immunoSEQ multiplex PCR, while the TCRdb copy is restricted to in-frame clones and leaves out a portion. The sample carries 30,000 to 40,000 clones, 88% recorded once. Germline CDR1 SGHRS, CDR2 YFSETQ. Trimming cost V 4 bases and J 8 bases; bases outside gene matches: 17. The CDR3 totals 17 residues. The sample comprised peripheral blood. The J gene is TRBJ1-1, the V gene TRBV5-1; 10 bases align to TRBD1. This receptor was identified in a human donor in a cohort sampled during active COVID-19. Here the CDR3 DNA reads TGCGCCAGCAGCGGGGACAGGGGAAGGGGAAAATCACCCGAAGCTTTCTTT. Translation gives CASSGDRGRGKSPEAFF.